This T cell receptor beta chain was profiled in a study of CD8 T cells in ankylosing spondylitis. Whole-study results and caveats: A TCR beta motif of several highly homologous variants appeared characteristic of ankylosing spondylitis blood.

The CDR3 runs 15 residues. V lost 4 bases, J lost 2 bases, and 5 bases stayed unmatched. Germline loops: CDR1 SGHRS, CDR2 YFSETQ. A single record per CDR3 protein comes from TCRdb applying MiXCR to the 5' RACE reads. The data show about 90,000 distinct CDR3 sequences, approximately 9.6% seen once. This clonotype was recorded many times. Its antigen is undetermined. This chain connects TRBV5-1 to TRBJ2-1, with TRBD1 matching over 8 bases. The sample taken for sequencing was blood, either unsorted or a sorted T cell fraction (not recorded which). The receptor was derived from a male donor with ankylosing spondylitis. The CDR3 DNA sequence: TGCGCCAGCAGCCGAGGACAGGGTCCCTACAATGAGCAGTTCTTC. It codes for CASSRGQGPYNEQFF. The variable domain in full, completed from reference TRBV5-1 and TRBJ2-1, reads KAGVTQTPRYLIKTRGQQVTLSCSPISGHRSVSWYQQTPGQGLQFLFEYFSETQRNKGNFPGRFSGRQFSNSRSEMNVSTLELGDSALYLCASSRGQGPYNEQFFGPGTRLTVL.